The 6 T cell receptor beta chains presented below share a single source sample, sequenced in a study of CD8 T cells in ankylosing spondylitis (TCRdb year 2017). These TCRs are of unknown antigen specificity. The library was built by means of 5' RACE. The instrument given in TCRdb is Illumina HiSeq 2500. Clones were called with MiXCR by TCRdb after fastp trimmed the public reads at Q25, and only in-frame beta chains were retained. Every CDR3 protein is listed once, alongside the most common genes and DNA of its rows. Here the sample has fewer than 550,000 distinct CDR3 sequences; 5.3% occur a single time. The ten most abundant clones make up approximately 4% of the sample. Results the study describes overall, beyond this receptor: Blood from ankylosing spondylitis patients appeared to be characterized by a TCR beta motif made up of about 8 highly homologous amino acid variants.

The source material was blood, either unsorted or a sorted T cell fraction (not recorded which). The receptors were sampled from a male donor with ankylosing spondylitis.

This clonotype was recorded at least ten times. V usage is TRBV6-5 and J usage is TRBJ1-1; D unclear. CDR1 MNHEY and CDR2 SVGAGI come from the germline V gene. The CDR3 spans 14 residues. Between the trimmed V and J ends, which lost 2 bases and 1 base, there was a span of 8 bases. The CDR3 loop reads CASSYRAQNTEAFF. The CDR3 DNA reads TGTGCCAGCAGTTACAGGGCTCAGAACACTGAAGCTTTCTTT.

This clonotype has just a few counts. The chain employs TRBV5-1 and TRBJ2-1; D unresolved. The germline V gene has CDR1 SGHRS and CDR2 YFSETQ. Trimming took off 0 bases at V and 2 bases at J, with 6 bases between the two ends. This CDR3 is 14 amino acids long. CDR3 DNA: TGCGCCAGCAGCTTGGACGGAACCTACAATGAGCAGTTCTTC. Amino acid sequence: CASSLDGTYNEQFF.

In this sample, this clonotype turned up a few times. The rearrangement uses TRBV28 and TRBJ1-1; 8 positions match TRBD1. The CDR3 spans 15 residues. J gave up 2 bases and V 5 bases, and 7 bases lay outside the gene matches. The germline V gene has CDR1 MDHEN and CDR2 SYDVKM. The CDR3 sequence: CASSTYRGSNTEAFF. In nucleotides, the CDR3 is TGTGCCAGCAGTACATACAGGGGGTCCAACACTGAAGCTTTCTTT.

The chain combines TRBV12-1 with TRBJ2-3; TRBD2, as called in the table, went unchecked against the DNA. TRBV12-1 is termed a pseudogene. The CDR3 extends over 20 amino acids. Written as DNA, the CDR3 is TGTGCCAGCAGCTTTGAATCGGTAGCGGGAAGGAGGGGGTCGGCAGATACGCAGTATTTT. Translating gives CASSFESVAGRRGSADTQYF.

This clonotype has more than one count but fewer than ten. The V and J genes are TRBV11-2 and TRBJ1-2, with D uncertain. The CDR3 totals 15 residues. The germline gives CDR1 SGHAT, CDR2 FQNNGV. V dropped 1 base and J dropped 1 base, with 10 bases sitting between them. CDR3: CASSLGGQYNYGYTF. CDR3 nucleotides: TGTGCCAGCAGCTTAGGAGGGCAGTATAACTATGGCTACACCTTC.

This clonotype was observed many times. The gene calls are TRBV4-3 and TRBJ2-1, with 12 bases lining up with TRBD1. CDR1 and CDR2 from the germline V gene are LGHNA and YSLEER. The trim removed 0 bases at V and 6 bases at J, leaving 6 bases unmatched. The CDR3 length is 17 residues. The CDR3 spells CASSQEIRDRGLNEQFF. DNA of the CDR3: TGCGCCAGCAGCCAAGAGATCCGGGACAGGGGGCTCAATGAGCAGTTCTTC.